What follows is one T cell receptor (beta chain) and its context. One base away lies a much larger clone, so this may be a sequencing read error. This sample is part of a study of Graves' ophthalmopathy and Graves' hyperthyroidism. The authors amplified TCR beta CDR3 regions from RNA transcripts. Scientists carried out first-round RT-PCR using HTBI primers and then a second-round multiplex PCR. TCRdb re-called the multiplex PCR reads with MiXCR, one entry per CDR3 protein. The repertoire includes 680,000 or so distinct CDR3 sequences, about 20% of them detected once, and approximately 6.5% sits in the top ten. Germline values: CDR1 MNHEY, CDR2 SMNVEV (reference sequence). This CDR3 has 15 amino acids. A volume of around 9.5 ml of fresh peripheral blood supplied the PBMCs.

The chain uses TRBV27 and TRBJ1-2; 9 positions match TRBD1. The receptor's source is a woman under 30 with stable Graves' hyperthyroidism. Some clones in this sample may be carry-over from other donors' samples. Sequenced material: peripheral blood. CDR3 coding DNA: TGTGCCAGCAGTTTATCGTGGGACAGGGTGGATGGCTTCACCTTC. Translating it yields CASSLSWDRVDGFTF.